The present T cell receptor beta chain was sequenced within a study of blood T cell repertoires in COVID-19. Study context: Both acute and convalescent COVID-19 samples were obtained from the United States, Italy and Spain. T cells, B-cell-depleted T cells, or PBMCs supplied cDNA or gDNA.

The Seattle patients joined while their infection was active and were tracked longitudinally afterward. CDR3 length equals 19 residues. In the original workflow: Quantification of nucleated cells was approximated via reference gene primer amplification. Libraries were prepared by immunoSEQ multiplex PCR; TCRdb keeps only in-frame clonotypes and omits some of them. Clone size and V and J calls were adopted from that table, with D and trimming inferred from the DNA. The repertoire holds roughly 45,000 clones, with 85% to 90% as singletons. Sample: peripheral blood. This TCR derives from a woman older than 75 with COVID-19, enrolled during active disease. This chain uses TRBV21-1 with TRBJ1-2; the table's TRBD1 call for D was not verified on the DNA. TRBV21-1 is tagged as a pseudogene. The CDR3 DNA reads as TGTGCCAGCAGCAACTCAGGGGGCGCCGCCGACTACTGGACTTATGACTACACCTTC. It yields the protein CASSNSGGAADYWTYDYTF.